This TCR beta chain stems from a study of T cell repertoires in cytomegalovirus infection (dated by TCRdb to the late 2010s). In terms of the full investigation: The peptide stimulations were aimed at well-studied HLA-B-restricted epitopes as well as recently identified HLA-C-restricted CMV epitopes, whose presentation resists viral immunomodulation. Donor HLA type was relevant to the analysis, because carriage of CMV infection together with the matching HLA type was indicated by public TCR beta signatures.

Taken from cysteine to phenylalanine, the CDR3 has 15 residues. The entry retains the CDR3 DNA only, 45 bases that are in frame from base 1. The V and J ends are trimmed by 0 bases and 2 bases, leaving 11 bases between them. The germline V gene specifies SGHVS as CDR1 and FQNEAQ as CDR2. These reads were obtained on an Illumina HiSeq 1500. TCRdb applied fastp at Q25 and MiXCR to the public reads, then kept only in-frame beta chains. Entries that share a CDR3 protein sequence are merged under the most common genes and DNA. Within this sample are around 58,000 distinct CDR3 sequences, with around 20% of them counted one time only. In total, the top ten clones hold 65% to 85% of the sample. This clonotype has a count of ten or more. Its antigen is currently not known. No clone much larger than this one lies a single base away; base qualities are absent. The full study reports these points: In the ex vivo response, HLA-C-restricted CMV-specific TCR beta clonotypes were dominant, and in two of eight donors the single most frequent clonotype came from this HLA-C-restricted group. Cumulative frequency of public TCR beta family members discriminated carriers of CMV infection plus the relevant HLA type in this cohort and an independent 352-donor cohort.

According to the study, the label for this sample's treatment or condition signals: in vitro stimulation with specific CMV peptide epitopes to enrich CMV-specific T cells. The TCR originated in a human donor in good health (CMV status not recorded). Some clones in this sample may be carry-over from other donors' samples. This sequence uses TRBV7-8 and TRBJ2-7, with no confident D gene call. The sample was CD8+ T cells from cultured PBMCs, taken from culture after CMV antigen stimulation. The bases are TGTGCCAGCAGCTTAGCGTTCGGCGGCGCCTACGAGCAGTACTTC. Translated, this is CASSLAFGGAYEQYF.